These 31 T cell receptor beta chains came from one sample sequenced in a study of regulatory T cells in long-lasting Graves disease. Regarding time point: newly diagnosed GD, antithyroid drugs for less than 3 months. The TCR library was made from RNA that had been extracted from PBMCs in TRIzol. Arm-PCR of CDR3 regions and iRepertoire HTBI primers were the basis on which TCR beta libraries were built. TCRdb processed the multiplex PCR reads anew with MiXCR; each CDR3 protein has one entry. This table holds hundreds of thousands of distinct CDR3 sequences, about 11% found once. The same data also contributed to another study, on T cells in Graves' hyperthyroidism and ophthalmopathy.

Source: peripheral blood mononuclear cells (PBMCs), taken at new diagnosis, from a patient treated with antithyroid drugs. Source of these receptors: a woman in her thirties with Graves disease.

This clonotype was seen ten or more times. V is TRBV6-1 and J is TRBJ2-7; D ambiguous. The V gene lost 5 bases and the J gene lost 3 bases, with 14 bases spanning the gap. Germline CDR1 reads MNHNS; CDR2 reads SASEGT. CDR3 size: 14 residues. The CDR3 DNA reads TGTGCCAGCAGTCAAGGGTTCTTTTTCTACGAGCAGTACTTC. This sequence encodes CASSQGFFFYEQYF.

This chain links TRBV4-2 with TRBJ1-6; TRBD1 is a possible D gene (6 bases). The CDR3 is 17 residues long. Germline V gives CDR1 LGHNA, CDR2 YNFKEQ. Trimming pared 0 bases from V and 6 bases from J, leaving 15 bases between. Written as DNA, the CDR3 is TGTGCCAGCAGCCAAGAGTCGGGGGCGAGGATTAATTCACCCCTCCACTTT. Translating gives CASSQESGARINSPLHF.

This clonotype was detected many times. The chain combines TRBV28 with TRBJ2-1; 9 bases align to TRBD2. After removal of 2 bases from V and 7 bases from J, the junction contained 9 bases not matched to a gene. Looked up from germline, CDR1 is MDHEN and CDR2 is SYDVKM. The CDR3 extends over 16 amino acids. CDR3 protein: CASSLIAGVSVNEQFF. In DNA form, the CDR3 reads TGTGCCAGCAGTTTAATAGCGGGAGTAAGCGTGAATGAGCAGTTCTTC.

This clonotype was seen many times. CDR3 in amino acids: CSARDALFTDTQYF. The CDR3 DNA reads TGCAGTGCTAGAGATGCACTGTTCACAGATACGCAGTATTTT. J is TRBJ2-3 and V is TRBV20-1, with no clear D. Germline-derived CDR1 and CDR2 are DFQATT and SNEGSKA (reference sequence). Trimming took 0 bases from V and 2 from J, leaving 9 bases between them. This CDR3 region has 14 residues.

This clonotype was detected ten times or more. This chain uses TRBV10-3 with TRBJ2-7; the D is unclear. Germline V gives CDR1 ENHRY, CDR2 SYGVKD. V was pared by 9 bases and J by 3 bases, with 15 bases between. This CDR3 spans 13 amino acids. The CDR3 DNA sequence: TGTGCCATTTCTGCCTCTCCTCGCTACGAGCAGTACTTC. Its protein product is CAISASPRYEQYF.

This clonotype showed up many times. The chain recombines TRBV7-2 with TRBJ2-1, with 8 nucleotides matching TRBD2. Germline V gene lookup returns CDR1 SGHTA and CDR2 FQGNSA. J was trimmed by 7 bases and V by 6 bases; bases with no gene match: 11. The CDR3 consists of 15 residues. CDR3 residues: CASRGTGGPRNEQFF. CDR3 in DNA: TGTGCCAGCAGGGGGACGGGAGGGCCGAGAAATGAGCAGTTCTTC.

This clonotype was seen ten or more times. The rearrangement links TRBV11-2 to TRBJ2-1; perhaps TRBD1 as D (6 bases). Trimming left V 9 bases short and J 9 bases short, with 12 bases between. This CDR3 is built from 11 residues. Germline CDR1 reads SGHAT; CDR2 reads FQNNGV. CDR3 DNA sequence: TGTGCCAGTCGCCGAGGGGGTGAGCAGTTCTTC. Protein: CASRRGGEQFF.

Many counts were recorded for this clonotype. The chain carries TRBV20-1 and TRBJ2-7, with a weak D call TRBD2 (5 bases). Trimming left V 3 bases short and J 4 bases short, with 7 bases between. Germline loops: CDR1 DFQATT, CDR2 SNEGSKA (reference sequence). CDR3 size: 11 residues. The CDR3 coding sequence is TGCAGTGCTAGTTCGGGGTACGAGCAGTACTTC. This sequence encodes CSASSGYEQYF.

This clonotype has at least ten counts. The rearrangement uses TRBV28 and TRBJ2-3; D is perhaps TRBD2 (5 bases). The CDR3 consists of 13 residues. Germline CDR1 reads MDHEN; CDR2 reads SYDVKM. V was trimmed by 6 bases and J by 1 base, leaving 8 bases between them. In nucleotides, the CDR3 is TGTGCCAGCAGAATCGGGGGCACAGATACGCAGTATTTT. This translates into CASRIGGTDTQYF.

This clonotype has a count of ten or more. The J gene is TRBJ2-7, the V gene TRBV28, with TRBD2 matching over 10 bases. Looked up from germline, CDR1 is MDHEN and CDR2 is SYDVKM. CDR3 length equals 13 residues. Trimming took 9 bases from V and 0 from J; bases not matched to a gene: 2. The chain's CDR3 is CASSGRISYEQYF. CDR3 sequence (DNA): TGTGCCAGTAGCGGGAGGATCTCCTACGAGCAGTACTTC.

The chain recombines TRBV6-5 with TRBJ1-3; D is ambiguous. Germline V gives CDR1 MNHEY, CDR2 SVGAGI. V dropped 4 bases and J dropped 1 base, with 11 bases sitting between them. The CDR3 sequence is 15 residues long. The CDR3 here is CASSLLQSSGNTIYF. CDR3 coding DNA: TGTGCCAGCAGTTTACTACAGTCGTCTGGAAACACCATATATTTT.

The J gene is TRBJ1-5, the V gene TRBV4-1; D remains unclear. V lost 0 bases and J 7 bases, leaving 13 bases between the germline ends. This CDR3 comprises 15 residues. Germline CDR1 MGHRA, CDR2 YSYEKL. The CDR3 DNA reads as TGCGCCAGCAGCCAAGACGCAGGCTCCGGGCAGCCCCAGCATTTT. Amino acid sequence: CASSQDAGSGQPQHF.

This clonotype has a count of ten or more. The genes are TRBV11-2 and TRBJ2-2; weak D call: TRBD1 (6 bases). CDR3 length equals 17 residues. Germline CDR1 is SGHAT and CDR2 is FQNNGV. V lost 1 base and J lost 1, with 13 bases in between. As DNA, the CDR3 is TGTGCCAGCAGCTTAGGCACAGGGCGGCGGAACACCGGGGAGCTGTTTTTT. It yields the protein CASSLGTGRRNTGELFF.

This clonotype was seen a handful of times. The chain has TRBV7-3 and TRBJ2-1; 11 bases map to TRBD1. The CDR3 has 13 residues. In germline, CDR1 is SGHTA, CDR2 FQGTGA. The junction had 3 bases not matched to a gene; V was cut back by 5 bases and J by 9 bases. In DNA form, the CDR3 reads TGTGCCAGCAGCCAGGGACAGGGGGGTGAGCAGTTCTTC. Translated: CASSQGQGGEQFF.

The chain combines TRBV4-3 with TRBJ1-4; D ambiguous. Germline V CDR1 and CDR2: LGHNA, YSLEER. Between the trimmed V and J ends, which lost 2 bases and 4 bases, there was a span of 17 bases. The CDR3 totals 17 residues. The CDR3 DNA follows: TGCGCCAGCAGCCAACATTTAAGCCGGTTGGGTAATGAAAAACTGTTTTTT. Its translation: CASSQHLSRLGNEKLFF.

The rearrangement uses TRBV18 and TRBJ2-6, with 7 nucleotides matching TRBD2. The CDR3 spans 17 residues. V lost 2 bases to trimming and J lost 2 bases; unmatched junction nucleotides: 6. The germline CDR1 and CDR2 sequences are KGHSH and LQKENI. CDR3 sequence (DNA): TGTGCCAGCTCACCAAGAGGAGCGGGACCTGGGGCCAACGTCCTGACTTTC. Residues: CASSPRGAGPGANVLTF.

This clonotype was observed at least ten times. The chain employs TRBV30 and TRBJ2-3; D gene unclear. The CDR3 sequence is 13 residues long. Trimming left V 3 bases short and J 1 base short, with 8 bases between. In germline, CDR1 is GTSNPN, CDR2 SVGIG (reference sequence). CDR3 residues: CAWSLAGTDTQYF. The CDR3 DNA is TGTGCCTGGAGCCTGGCCGGCACAGATACGCAGTATTTT.

The rearrangement uses TRBV20-1 and TRBJ2-1, with 8 bases aligning to TRBD2. V dropped 7 bases and J dropped 5; count of bases not matched to a gene: 4. Germline V CDR1 and CDR2: DFQATT, SNEGSKA (reference sequence). This CDR3 region has 12 residues. The CDR3 region has the DNA TGCAGTGTCGGGAGGGTAAACAATGAGCAGTTCTTC. It translates to CSVGRVNNEQFF.

This chain uses TRBV20-1 with TRBJ1-4, with a possible D match to TRBD1 (5 bases). The CDR3 runs 15 residues. Per germline, CDR1 DFQATT and CDR2 SNEGSKA (reference sequence). Trimming pared 0 bases from V and 8 bases from J, leaving 16 bases between. The CDR3 bases are TGCAGTGCTAGAGATTCTCGAGGGGCGGCGGAAAAACTGTTTTTT. Protein product: CSARDSRGAAEKLFF.

This clonotype was recorded a few times. The rearrangement uses TRBV30 and TRBJ1-1; D is unclear. Trimming removed 3 bases at V and 11 bases at J, with 19 bases between. Germline-derived CDR1 and CDR2 are GTSNPN and SVGIG (reference sequence). The CDR3 length is 13 residues. The CDR3 spells CAWSDNLPGMAFF. The CDR3 DNA reads TGTGCCTGGAGCGATAATCTCCCGGGTATGGCTTTCTTT. The full variable domain, rest sourced from reference TRBV30 and TRBJ1-1, is SQTIHQWPATLVQPVGSPLSLECTVEGTSNPNLYWYRQAAGRGLQLLFYSVGIGQISSEVPQNLSASRPQDRQFILSSKKLLLSDSGFYLCAWSDNLPGMAFFGQGTRLTVV.

This clonotype showed up many times. The CDR3 is CASSLGTGTDQETQYF. The CDR3 nucleotides read TGTGCCAGCAGCTTAGGTACCGGGACAGACCAAGAGACCCAGTACTTC. The genes are TRBV11-2 and TRBJ2-1, with 7 nucleotides matching TRBD1. The J call is uncertain, as TRBJ2-5 better fits the DNA end. The CDR3 is made up of 16 amino acids. The germline V gene encodes CDR1 SGHAT and CDR2 FQNNGV.

This clonotype was picked up many times. CDR3 residues: CASSPGQGARSYGYTF. The CDR3 region has the DNA TGTGCCAGCAGCCCGGGACAGGGGGCGCGATCCTATGGCTACACCTTC. This rearrangement joins TRBV2 to TRBJ1-2; 12 bases are shared with TRBD1. In germline, CDR1 is SNHLY, CDR2 FYNNEI. V lost 6 bases and J lost 4; bases outside the gene matches: 9. The CDR3 consists of 16 residues.

This clonotype has at least ten counts. The genes are TRBV5-4 and TRBJ2-3; D unresolved. Germline V gene lookup returns CDR1 SGHNT and CDR2 YYREEE (reference sequence). The CDR3 length is 14 residues. V gave up 4 bases and J gave up 2 bases, with 11 bases separating them. CDR3 DNA sequence: TGTGCCAGCAGCCCCCGACCACTCACAGATACGCAGTATTTT. It codes for CASSPRPLTDTQYF.

This clonotype was recorded many times. The chain carries TRBV5-6 and TRBJ2-7; D gene unclear. The germline gives CDR1 SGHDT, CDR2 YYEEEE. V was pared by 2 bases and J by 0 bases, with 12 bases between. The CDR3 has 15 residues. The CDR3 is CASSFFQIGSYEQYF. The CDR3 DNA follows: TGTGCCAGCAGCTTCTTTCAAATAGGCTCCTACGAGCAGTACTTC.

The V gene is TRBV14, the J gene TRBJ2-7; D assignment may be TRBD1 or TRBD2 (5 bases each). The CDR3 has 11 residues. The germline CDR1 and CDR2 sequences are SGHDN and FVKESK. The V gene lost 3 bases and the J gene lost 6 bases, with 6 bases spanning the gap. CDR3 region: CASSQGPEQYF. The CDR3 nucleotides read TGTGCCAGCAGCCAGGGACCCGAGCAGTACTTC.

In regard to this clonotype: With a much larger clone just one base away, this may be a read error. This likely comes from a read error, as the CDR3 has no conserved phenylalanine or tryptophan at its end. V gene TRBV10-3 combines with J gene TRBJ1-6, with D maybe TRBD1 (5 bases). The CDR3 spans 14 residues. Germline V gene data show CDR1 as ENHRY and CDR2 as SYGVKD. V shed 4 bases and J shed 6 bases, with 10 bases lying between them. In DNA form, the CDR3 reads TGTGCCATCAGTGTTAACAGGCTTAATTCACCCCTCCACCTT. Translating it yields CAISVNRLNSPLHL.

This clonotype has at least ten counts. This sequence joins TRBV6-2 or TRBV6-3 and TRBJ2-3; weak D call: TRBD2 (6 bases). Germline loops: CDR1 MNHEY, CDR2 SVGEGT. The CDR3 length is 15 residues. With 2 bases removed from V and 0 bases from J, the gap between germline ends came to 9 bases. The CDR3 spells CASSYVGLSTDTQYF. CDR3 nucleotide sequence: TGTGCCAGCAGTTACGTGGGACTTAGCACAGATACGCAGTATTTT.

The chain employs TRBV9 and TRBJ2-3, with D possibly matching TRBD2 (6 bases). Germline V gene data show CDR1 as SGDLS and CDR2 as YYNGEE. CDR3 length: 15 residues. V lost 3 bases and J lost 1, with 12 bases in between. The CDR3 spells CASSAAGRGTDTQYF. CDR3 sequence (DNA): TGTGCCAGCAGCGCCGCGGGACGGGGCACAGATACGCAGTATTTT.

This clonotype was counted at least ten times. The J gene is TRBJ2-5, the V gene TRBV2; D gene uncertain. The V gene lost 6 bases and the J gene lost 7 bases, with 21 bases spanning the gap. CDR1 and CDR2 (germline): SNHLY, FYNNEI. The CDR3 runs to 15 residues. CDR3: CASRKDGTTERTQYF. The CDR3 nucleotides read TGTGCCAGCAGAAAAGACGGAACTACAGAGAGGACCCAGTACTTC.

This clonotype was counted only a few times. V gene TRBV6-2 or TRBV6-3 combines with J gene TRBJ2-3, with 10 bases aligning to TRBD2. The germline CDR1 and CDR2 sequences are MNHEY and SVGEGT. The CDR3 covers 14 residues. V shed 10 bases and J 6 bases; nucleotides not matched to a gene: 10. The CDR3 bases are TGTGCCATCCGGGGAGCGGGAGGGGCGGATACGCAGTATTTT. Protein product: CAIRGAGGADTQYF.

This clonotype was recorded many times. This sequence joins TRBV18 and TRBJ1-2; a weak D match, TRBD1 (5 bases). Germline-derived CDR1 and CDR2 are KGHSH and LQKENI. Trimming took off 4 bases at V and 3 bases at J, with 12 bases between the two ends. The CDR3 loop spans 14 amino acids. This CDR3 is CASSLTLGHYGYTF. CDR3 nucleotide sequence: TGTGCCAGCTCACTCACGTTGGGGCACTATGGCTACACCTTC.